The 6 T cell receptor beta chains below all came from one sample that was sequenced in a study of cytomegalovirus exposure and HLA in healthy donors. In the PCR, 60 Vbeta and 13 Jbeta primers were used. This table comes from immunoSEQ multiplex PCR, and its TCRdb copy is limited to in-frame clones, with some not included. Here the sample spans tens of thousands of clones, roughly four fifths being singletons. Sequencing was done on a sample of PBMCs. The receptors come from a man between 18 and 35 years old in good health and CMV-seronegative.

This clone was counted a few times. The V call is TRBV25-1, the J call TRBJ2-5; the match to TRBD2 covers 10 bases. This CDR3 has 14 residues. The J segment lost 4 bases and the V segment lost 4 bases, leaving 3 bases of the junction unmatched. Germline lookup yields CDR1 MGHDK and CDR2 SYGVNS. Here the CDR3 reads CASSGQREGETQYF. CDR3 coding DNA: TGTGCCAGCAGTGGGCAGCGGGAGGGAGAGACCCAGTACTTC.

This sequence joins TRBV9 and TRBJ2-3; 8 nucleotides line up with TRBD1. Germline values: CDR1 SGDLS, CDR2 YYNGEE. The CDR3 runs to 17 residues. V lost 1 base and J lost 1; bases outside the gene matches: 8. DNA for the CDR3: TGTGCCAGCAGCGTACTGCCAGGGGGCTATGGCACAGATACGCAGTATTTT. Amino acids: CASSVLPGGYGTDTQYF. The full variable domain, rest sourced from reference TRBV9 and TRBJ2-3, is DSGVTQTPKHLITATGQRVTLRCSPRSGDLSVYWYQQSLDQGLQFLIQYYNGEERAKGNILERFSAQQFPDLHSELNLSSLELGDSALYFCASSVLPGGYGTDTQYFGPGTRLTVL.

This rearrangement joins TRBV6-1 to TRBJ1-5, with 7 bases lining up with TRBD1. From germline, CDR1 is MNHNS and CDR2 SASEGT. With 6 bases clipped from V and 5 bases from J, the junction kept 10 bases outside the gene matches. The CDR3 totals 15 residues. CDR3: CASREYTGADQPQHF. The CDR3 DNA reads as TGTGCCAGCAGGGAGTATACAGGGGCAGATCAGCCCCAGCATTTT.

The chain employs TRBV6-5 and TRBJ2-1; possible D gene TRBD1, 6 bases. Germline CDR1 MNHEY, CDR2 SVGAGI. The V gene lost 2 bases and the J gene lost 8 bases, with 10 bases spanning the gap. The length of the CDR3 is 13 residues. CDR3 sequence reads: CASSYGRGYEQFF. The CDR3 bases are TGTGCCAGCAGTTACGGCAGGGGTTATGAGCAGTTCTTC.

The CDR3 protein is CASSPAGTGYEQYF. CDR3 DNA: TGCGCCAGCAGCCCGGCCGGGACAGGCTACGAGCAGTACTTC. The chain couples TRBV4-3 to TRBJ2-5; 8 bases agree with TRBD1. Judging by the DNA end, TRBJ2-7 fits better; the J call may be wrong. CDR1 is LGHNA, CDR2 YSLEER, per germline. This CDR3 is 14 amino acids long.

The chain recombines TRBV19 with TRBJ1-1, with 11 bases aligning to TRBD1. V shed 1 base and J 4 bases; nucleotides not matched to a gene: 2. Per the germline V gene, CDR1 is LNHDA and CDR2 is SQIVND (reference sequence). CDR3 size: 15 residues. CDR3 bases: TGTGCCAGTAGTATAGGGGGGACAGGGGGCACTGAAGCTTTCTTT. As protein: CASSIGGTGGTEAFF.